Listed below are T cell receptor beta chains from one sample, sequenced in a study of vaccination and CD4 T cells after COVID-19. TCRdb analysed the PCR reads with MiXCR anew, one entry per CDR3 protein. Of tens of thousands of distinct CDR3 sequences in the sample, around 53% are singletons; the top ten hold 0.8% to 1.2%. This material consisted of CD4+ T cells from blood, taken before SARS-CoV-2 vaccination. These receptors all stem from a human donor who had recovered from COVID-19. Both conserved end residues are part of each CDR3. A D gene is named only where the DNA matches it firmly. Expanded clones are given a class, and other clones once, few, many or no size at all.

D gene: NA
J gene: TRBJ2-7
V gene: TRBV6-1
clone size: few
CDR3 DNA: TGTGCCAGCAGATCTACGGGACGGCTAACCTACGAGCAGTACTTC
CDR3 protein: CASRSTGRLTYEQYF

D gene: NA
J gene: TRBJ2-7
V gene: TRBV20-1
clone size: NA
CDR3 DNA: TGCAGTGCTAGCTCGCAGGGGATCTACGAGCAGTACTTC
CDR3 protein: CSASSQGIYEQYF

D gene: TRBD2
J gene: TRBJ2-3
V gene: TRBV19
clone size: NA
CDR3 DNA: TGTGCCAGTAGGACTAGCGGTACCACAGATACGCAGTATTTT
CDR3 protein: CASRTSGTTDTQYF

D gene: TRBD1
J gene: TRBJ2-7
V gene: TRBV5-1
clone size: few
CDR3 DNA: TGCGCCAGCAGCTGGGCCCCGGGACAGGGATACGAGCAGTACTTC
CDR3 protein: CASSWAPGQGYEQYF

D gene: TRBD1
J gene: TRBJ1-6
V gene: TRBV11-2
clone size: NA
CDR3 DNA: TGTGCCAGCAGCTTCGGGACAGGGGTTTCACCCCTCCACTTT
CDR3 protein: CASSFGTGVSPLHF

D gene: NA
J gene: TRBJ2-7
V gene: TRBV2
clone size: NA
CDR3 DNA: TGTGCCAGCAGCCCAGACAGCCTAACCTACGAGCAGTACTTC
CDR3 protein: CASSPDSLTYEQYF

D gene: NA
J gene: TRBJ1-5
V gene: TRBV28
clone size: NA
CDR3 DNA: TGTGCCAGCAGTTTACTAAGGGTAGATCAGCCCCAGCATTTT
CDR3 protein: CASSLLRVDQPQHF

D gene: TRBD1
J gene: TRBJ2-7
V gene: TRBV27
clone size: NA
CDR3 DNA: TGTGCCAGCAGTCGGACAGGACCCTACGAGCAGTACTTC
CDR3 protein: CASSRTGPYEQYF

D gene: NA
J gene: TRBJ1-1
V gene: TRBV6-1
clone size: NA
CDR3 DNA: TGTGCCAGCAGTAGATGGACTATCGAGGCTGAAGCTTTCTTT
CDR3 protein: CASSRWTIEAEAFF

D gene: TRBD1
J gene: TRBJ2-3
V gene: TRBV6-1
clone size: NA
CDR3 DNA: TGTGCCAGCAGAAAGGAGAGGACAGGGAGCACAGATACGCAGTATTTT
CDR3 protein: CASRKERTGSTDTQYF

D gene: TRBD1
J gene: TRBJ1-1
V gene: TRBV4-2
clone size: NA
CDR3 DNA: TGTGCCAGCAGCCAAGTTCCGCTAACAGGGGGAGCTGAAGCTTTCTTT
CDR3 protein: CASSQVPLTGGAEAFF

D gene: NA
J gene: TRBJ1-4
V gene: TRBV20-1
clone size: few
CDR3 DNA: TGCAGTGCTAGAGAGAGGGACGGAGCCTTAAATGAAAAACTGTTTTTT
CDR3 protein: CSARERDGALNEKLFF

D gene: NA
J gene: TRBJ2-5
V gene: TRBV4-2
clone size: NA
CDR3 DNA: TGTGCCAGCAGCCAAGAGGGAGAATTGGAGACCCAGTACTTC
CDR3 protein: CASSQEGELETQYF

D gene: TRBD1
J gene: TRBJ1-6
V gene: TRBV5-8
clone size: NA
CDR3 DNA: TGTGCCAGCAGCCCACAGGGGTTGGTGGATTCACCCCTCCACTTT
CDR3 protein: CASSPQGLVDSPLHF

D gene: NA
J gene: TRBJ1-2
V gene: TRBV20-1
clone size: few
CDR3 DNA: TGCAGTGCTAGAGATCAGGGAGACTATGGCTACACCTTC
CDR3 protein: CSARDQGDYGYTF

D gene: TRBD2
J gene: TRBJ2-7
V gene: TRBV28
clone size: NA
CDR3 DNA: TGTGCCAGCAGTCTAGGGACTAGCGGCCTCGGAGAGCAGTACTTC
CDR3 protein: CASSLGTSGLGEQYF

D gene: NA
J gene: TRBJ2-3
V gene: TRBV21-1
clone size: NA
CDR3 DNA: TGTGCCAGCGGGGGGCCTAGGACAGAATCAACAGATACGCAGTATTTT
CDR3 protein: CASGGPRTESTDTQYF

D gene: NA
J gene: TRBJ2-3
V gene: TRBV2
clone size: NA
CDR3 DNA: TGTGCCAGCAGTGTAGCGCTAGATACGCAGTATTTT
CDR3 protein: CASSVALDTQYF

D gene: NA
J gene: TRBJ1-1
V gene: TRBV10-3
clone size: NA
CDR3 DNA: TGTGCCATCACCGGGACGGACATCACTGAAGCTTTCTTT
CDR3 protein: CAITGTDITEAFF

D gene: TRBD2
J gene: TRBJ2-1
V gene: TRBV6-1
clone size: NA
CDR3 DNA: TGTGCCAGCAGTGAGGGACTAGCGGGAGGGCCAAGGTTCTTC
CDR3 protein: CASSEGLAGGPRFF

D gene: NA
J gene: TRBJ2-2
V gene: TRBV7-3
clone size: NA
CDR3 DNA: TGTGCCAGCAGCTCATACACCGGGGAGCTGTTTTTT
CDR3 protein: CASSSYTGELFF

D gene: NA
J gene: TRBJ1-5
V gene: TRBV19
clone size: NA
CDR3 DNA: TGTGCCAGTAGCCTCAGGTGGGGCAATCAGCCCCAGCATTTT
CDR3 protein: CASSLRWGNQPQHF

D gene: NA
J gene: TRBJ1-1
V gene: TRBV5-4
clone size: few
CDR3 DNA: TGTGCCAGCAGCTGGCGGGGGGATGAGAACACTGAAGCTTTCTTT
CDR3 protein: CASSWRGDENTEAFF

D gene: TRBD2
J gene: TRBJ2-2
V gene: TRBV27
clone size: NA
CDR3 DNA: TGTGCCAGCAGTTTAAGGCCCCCACTAGCGGGGAACACCGGGGAGCTGTTTTTT
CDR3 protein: CASSLRPPLAGNTGELFF

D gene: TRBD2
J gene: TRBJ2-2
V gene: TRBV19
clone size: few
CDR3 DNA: TGTGCCAGCAGTCCGGGACTAGCGATTAACACCGGGGAGCTGTTTTTT
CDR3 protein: CASSPGLAINTGELFF

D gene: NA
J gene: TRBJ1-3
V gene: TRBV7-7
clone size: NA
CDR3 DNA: TGTGCTAGCACCCCCCTTGGGACTGGAAACACCATATATTTT
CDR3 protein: CASTPLGTGNTIYF

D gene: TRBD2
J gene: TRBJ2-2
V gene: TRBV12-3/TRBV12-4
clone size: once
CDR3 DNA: TGTGCCAGCAGTTCCCGCCGCGCGGGAGGTGTCGCCGGGGAGCTGTTTTTT
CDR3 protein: CASSSRRAGGVAGELFF

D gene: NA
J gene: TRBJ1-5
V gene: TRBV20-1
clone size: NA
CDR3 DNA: TGCAGTGCTAGAGATCCGTATAGCAATCAGCCCCAGCATTTT
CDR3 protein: CSARDPYSNQPQHF

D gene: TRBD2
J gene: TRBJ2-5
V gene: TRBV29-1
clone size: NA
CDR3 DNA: TGCAGCGGGGGGATACTAGCGGGAGTGGAGACCCAGTACTTC
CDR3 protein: CSGGILAGVETQYF

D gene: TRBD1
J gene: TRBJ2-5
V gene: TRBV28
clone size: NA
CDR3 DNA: TGTGCCAGCAGCTCACGGACAGGGGCTGAGACCCAGTACTTC
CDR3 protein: CASSSRTGAETQYF

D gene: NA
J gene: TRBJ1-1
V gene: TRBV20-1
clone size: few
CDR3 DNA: TGCAGTGCTAGTATTGGGGGAACTGAAGCTTTCTTT
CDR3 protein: CSASIGGTEAFF

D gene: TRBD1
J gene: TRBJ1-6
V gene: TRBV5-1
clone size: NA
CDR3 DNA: TGCGCCAGCAGCTGGGCCGGGACAGAGAATTCACCCCTCCACTTT
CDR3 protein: CASSWAGTENSPLHF

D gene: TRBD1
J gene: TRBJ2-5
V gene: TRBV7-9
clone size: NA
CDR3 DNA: TGTGCCAGCAGCACCAACAGGGGGCTGGGGGAGACCCAGTACTTC
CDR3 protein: CASSTNRGLGETQYF

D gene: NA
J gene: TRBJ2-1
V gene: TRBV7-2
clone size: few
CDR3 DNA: TGTGCCAGCAGCTTAGCGTATGAGCAGTTCTTC
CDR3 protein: CASSLAYEQFF

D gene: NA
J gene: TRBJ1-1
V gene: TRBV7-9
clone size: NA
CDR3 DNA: TGTGCCAGCAGCTTACAGCAGACCGCCGGGGCTGAAGCTTTCTTT
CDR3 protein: CASSLQQTAGAEAFF

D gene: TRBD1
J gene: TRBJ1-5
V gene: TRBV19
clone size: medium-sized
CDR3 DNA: TGTGCCAGTAGTATCCGGGACAGGGGGGGCAATCAGCCCCAGCATTTT
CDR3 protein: CASSIRDRGGNQPQHF

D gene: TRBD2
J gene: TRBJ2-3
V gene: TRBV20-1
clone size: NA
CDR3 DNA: TGCAGTGCCATGTACGGGACTAGCGGGACTCTTAGCACAGATACGCAGTATTTT
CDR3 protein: CSAMYGTSGTLSTDTQYF

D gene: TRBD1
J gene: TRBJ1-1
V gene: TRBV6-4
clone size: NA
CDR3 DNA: TGTGCCAGCAGTGAGATCCAGGGGGCGATGAACACTGAAGCTTTCTTT
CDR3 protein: CASSEIQGAMNTEAFF

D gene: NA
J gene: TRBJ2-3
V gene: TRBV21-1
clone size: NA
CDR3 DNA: TGTGCCAGCAGCAAAGAGAGGCGGGAGGGCCACAGTACGCAGTATTTT
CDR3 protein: CASSKERREGHSTQYF

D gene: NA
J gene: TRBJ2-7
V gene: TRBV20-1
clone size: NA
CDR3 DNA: TGCAGTGCTAGTTCCAGTAGAGAGCAGTACTTC
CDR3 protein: CSASSSREQYF

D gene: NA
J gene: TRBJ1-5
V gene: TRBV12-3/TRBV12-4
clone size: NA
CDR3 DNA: TGTGCCAGCAGTCAAAGCTACGGACAGCTTCTTAGCAATCAGCCCCAGCATTTT
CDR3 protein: CASSQSYGQLLSNQPQHF

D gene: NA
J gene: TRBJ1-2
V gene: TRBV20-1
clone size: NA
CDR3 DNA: TGCAGTGCTAGATCGGGTGGGGTACGGGGCTACACCTTC
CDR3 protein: CSARSGGVRGYTF

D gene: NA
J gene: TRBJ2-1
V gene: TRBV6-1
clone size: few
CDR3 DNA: TGTGCCAGCAGGGATAACAGGGGAGGTGAGCAGTTCTTC
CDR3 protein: CASRDNRGGEQFF

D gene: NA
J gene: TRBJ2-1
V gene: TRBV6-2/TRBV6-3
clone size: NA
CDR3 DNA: TGTGCCAGCAGTTATGACAATGAGCAGTTCTTC
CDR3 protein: CASSYDNEQFF

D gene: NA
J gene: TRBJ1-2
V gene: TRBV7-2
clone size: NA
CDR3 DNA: TGTGCCAGCAGCTTAGGAGTAGGGGTCTATGGCTACACCTTC
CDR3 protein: CASSLGVGVYGYTF

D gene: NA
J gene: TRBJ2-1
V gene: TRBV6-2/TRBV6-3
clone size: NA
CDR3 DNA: TGTGCCAGCAGTTCCACCTTCATTTCGCTGGGGGAGCAGTTCTTC
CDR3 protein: CASSSTFISLGEQFF

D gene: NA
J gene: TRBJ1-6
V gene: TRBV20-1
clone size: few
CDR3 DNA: TGCAGTGCTAGAAACACCCTTAATTCACCCCTCCACTTT
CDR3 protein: CSARNTLNSPLHF

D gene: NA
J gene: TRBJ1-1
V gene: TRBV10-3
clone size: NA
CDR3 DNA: TGTGCCATCTCTAGAGGGACTGAAGCTTTCTTT
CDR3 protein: CAISRGTEAFF

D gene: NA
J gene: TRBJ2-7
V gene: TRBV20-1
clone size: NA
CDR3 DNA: TGCAGTGGTACAAGCGGAGCGGGTTACGAGCAGTACTTC
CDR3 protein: CSGTSGAGYEQYF

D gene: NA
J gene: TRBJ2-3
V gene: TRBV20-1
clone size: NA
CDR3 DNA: TGCAGTGCCGAGATCGCCCTCCGTCGCACAGATACGCAGTATTTT
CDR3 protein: CSAEIALRRTDTQYF

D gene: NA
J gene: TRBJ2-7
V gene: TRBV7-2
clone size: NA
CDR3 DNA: TGTGCCAGCAGCTTAGCGGGAGCAAACGAGCAGTACTTC
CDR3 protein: CASSLAGANEQYF

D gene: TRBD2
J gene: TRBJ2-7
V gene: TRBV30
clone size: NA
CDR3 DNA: TGTGCCTGGAGTTTCGGGACTATCACTTACGAGCAGTACTTC
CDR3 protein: CAWSFGTITYEQYF

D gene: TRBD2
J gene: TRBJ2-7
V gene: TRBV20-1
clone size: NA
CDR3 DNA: TGCAGTGCTAGGCCCGGACTAGCGGGAGGACGCGGGGAGCAGTACTTC
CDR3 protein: CSARPGLAGGRGEQYF

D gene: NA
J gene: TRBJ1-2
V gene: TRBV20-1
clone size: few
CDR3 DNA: TGCAGTGCAGACACAGATAACTATGGCTACACCTTC
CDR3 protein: CSADTDNYGYTF

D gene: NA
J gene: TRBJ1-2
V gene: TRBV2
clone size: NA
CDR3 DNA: TGTGCCAGCAGTGAGGTTGCGTTTGCCCTACAGTCGGGCTACACCTTC
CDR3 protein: CASSEVAFALQSGYTF

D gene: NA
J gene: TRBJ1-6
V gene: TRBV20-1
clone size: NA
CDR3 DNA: TGCAGTGCCCACCGACAGCAGCTTTGGAATTCACCCCTCCACTTT
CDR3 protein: CSAHRQQLWNSPLHF

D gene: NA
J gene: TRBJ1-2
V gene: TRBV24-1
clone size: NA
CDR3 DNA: TGTGCCACCAGTGATAACTATGGCTACACCTTC
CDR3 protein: CATSDNYGYTF

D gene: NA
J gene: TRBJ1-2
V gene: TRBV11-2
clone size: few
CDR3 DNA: TGTGCCAGCAGCCATTTCAATAGGGACGGTTATGGCTACACCTTC
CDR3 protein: CASSHFNRDGYGYTF

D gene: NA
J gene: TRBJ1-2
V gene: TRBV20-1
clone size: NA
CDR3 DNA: TGCAGTGCTAGAGCAGGGGCTGCCTATGGCTACACCTTC
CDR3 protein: CSARAGAAYGYTF